The 26 T cell receptor beta chains reported below all come from one sample, sequenced in a study of T cells in tuberculosis. This table comes from immunoSEQ multiplex PCR, and its TCRdb copy is limited to in-frame clones, with some not included. The sample lists approximately 35,000 clones, about 97% occurring once. The sequencing sample was made of PBMCs. These receptors were collected from a donor aged 10-29 years with latent tuberculosis or without tuberculosis infection.

The chain joins TRBV7-2 to TRBJ1-1, with unresolved D. Trimming shortened V by 0 bases and J by 4 bases, and 9 bases separated the two germline ends. Germline V gives CDR1 SGHTA, CDR2 FQGNSA. CDR3 length: 14 amino acids. Here the CDR3 reads CASSLAPGITEAFF. In nucleotides, the CDR3 is TGTGCCAGCAGCTTAGCGCCGGGGATCACTGAAGCTTTCTTT.

The V call is TRBV10-3, the J call TRBJ1-4; TRBD1 might be the D (5 bases). V lost 11 bases, J lost 0 bases, and 19 bases lay in between. This CDR3 is built from 16 residues. CDR1 is ENHRY and CDR2 is SYGVKD in the germline V gene. CDR3 sequence reads: CAASTGGEATNEKLFF. CDR3 in DNA: TGTGCCGCTTCAACTGGGGGGGAGGCAACTAATGAAAAACTGTTTTTT.

This rearrangement joins TRBV18 to TRBJ1-4; TRBD1 is a possible D gene (5 bases). Germline V gene sequence: CDR1 KGHSH, CDR2 LQKENI. The CDR3 contains 15 residues. With 4 bases removed from V and 3 bases from J, the gap between germline ends came to 12 bases. CDR3 loop: CASSLRQLANEKLFF. The CDR3 bases are TGTGCCAGCTCACTAAGACAGCTAGCTAATGAAAAACTGTTTTTT.

This chain connects TRBV28 to TRBJ2-7; 11 nucleotides agree with TRBD2. Germline CDR1 and CDR2: MDHEN and SYDVKM. V gave up 2 bases and J gave up 4 bases; unmatched junction bases: 4. The CDR3 runs to 15 residues. The CDR3 DNA sequence: TGTGCCAGCAGTTTAGCGGCTAGCGGGAGGTACGAGCAGTACTTC. Translation gives CASSLAASGRYEQYF.

This chain joins TRBV7-2 and TRBJ2-3; 10 bases align to TRBD1. The length of the CDR3 is 18 residues. Unmatched junction bases numbered 14, after V lost 3 bases and J lost 5 bases. The V gene's germline CDR1 is SGHTA and CDR2 FQGNSA. The CDR3 DNA follows: TGTGCCAGCAGCTTTAAAGGTGTCGGGACAGGGGAAGTAGATACGCAGTATTTT. This encodes CASSFKGVGTGEVDTQYF.

The rearrangement uses TRBV28 and TRBJ2-3, with 11 bases matching TRBD2. CDR1 and CDR2 (germline): MDHEN, SYDVKM. The length of the CDR3 is 17 residues. Losses at the gene ends were 6 bases for V and 2 bases for J; bases not matched to a gene: 10. Here the CDR3 reads CASSGAGTSGVTDTQYF. The CDR3 DNA is TGTGCCAGCAGCGGAGCCGGGACTAGCGGAGTCACAGATACGCAGTATTTT.

The chain links TRBV30 to TRBJ1-5; 11 nucleotides match TRBD1. This CDR3 region has 16 residues. The germline gives CDR1 GTSNPN, CDR2 SVGIG (reference sequence). V was clipped by 2 bases and J by 6 bases; unmatched bases: 9. As DNA, the CDR3 is TGTGCCTGGAGTACCCGGACAGGGGGCTGGTTTCAGCCCCAGCATTTT. Translated: CAWSTRTGGWFQPQHF. The full variable domain, with the rest looked up from reference TRBV30 and TRBJ1-5, is SQTIHQWPATLVQPVGSPLSLECTVEGTSNPNLYWYRQAAGRGLQLLFYSVGIGQISSEVPQNLSASRPQDRQFILSSKKLLLSDSGFYLCAWSTRTGGWFQPQHFGDGTRLSIL.

The chain recombines TRBV11-2 with TRBJ1-5; D remains unclear. The germline V gene has CDR1 SGHAT and CDR2 FQNNGV. CDR3 size: 16 residues. Trimming cost V 4 bases and J 5 bases, with 18 bases left between them. As DNA, the CDR3 is TGTGCCAGCAGCTCGATCGTTGGAGGGAGGCATCAGCCCCAGCATTTT. Its translation: CASSSIVGGRHQPQHF.

This chain connects TRBV7-7 to TRBJ2-5, with TRBD2 matching over 15 bases. Looked up from germline, CDR1 is SSHAT and CDR2 is FNYEAQ (reference sequence). V trimming: 8 bases; J trimming: 5 bases; junction bases outside the gene matches: 9. The CDR3 totals 16 residues. In DNA form, the CDR3 reads TGTGCCAGCGGCGGGGGACTAGCGGGAGGAGGGGAGACCCAGTACTTC. Translation gives CASGGGLAGGGETQYF.

This clone appeared once. The chain links TRBV5-1 to TRBJ2-2; D might be TRBD1 (6 bases). This CDR3 region has 14 residues. CDR1 is SGHRS, CDR2 YFSETQ, per germline. V lost 3 bases and J 4 bases, leaving 10 bases between the germline ends. The CDR3 spells CASSSTRGTGELFF. In nucleotides, the CDR3 is TGCGCCAGCAGCTCCACCAGGGGCACCGGGGAGCTGTTTTTT.

The CDR3 DNA sequence: TGTGCCAGCAGCCGCGGCGGTACAGGGGGCTCGGATGAAAAACTGTTTTTT. Translated, it gives CASSRGGTGGSDEKLFF. V gene TRBV5-8 combines with J gene TRBJ1-4; 9 bases match TRBD1. J lost 6 bases, V lost 4 bases, and 13 bases had no gene match. The CDR3 has 17 amino acids. Germline CDR1 is SGHTS and CDR2 is YDEGEE.

This chain uses TRBV11-2 with TRBJ2-7; D is unclear. The CDR3 covers 13 residues. The germline V and J ends were trimmed by 0 bases and 4 bases, with 7 bases remaining between them. Looked up from germline, CDR1 is SGHAT and CDR2 is FQNNGV. The CDR3 sequence is CASSLDVTYEQYF. In nucleotides, the CDR3 is TGTGCCAGCAGCTTAGACGTGACATACGAGCAGTACTTC.

This clone is a singleton in its sample. The CDR3 DNA sequence: TGTGCCAGCCACCCGGGGTATAGCAATCAGCCCCAGCATTTT. This gives the protein CASHPGYSNQPQHF. The rearrangement joins TRBV6-1 to TRBJ1-5; D unclear. This CDR3 comprises 14 residues. V shed 8 bases and J shed 0 bases, with 11 bases lying between them. Germline V gene sequence: CDR1 MNHNS, CDR2 SASEGT.

J is TRBJ2-7 and V is TRBV18; 7 bases align to TRBD1. Losses at the gene ends were 2 bases for V and 6 bases for J; bases not matched to a gene: 13. The CDR3 spans 16 residues. Germline values: CDR1 KGHSH, CDR2 LQKENI. The CDR3 nucleotides read TGTGCCAGCTCACCATCAGAGACAGGGTTGTCCGCCGAGCAGTACTTC. It encodes CASSPSETGLSAEQYF.

J is TRBJ1-3 and V is TRBV9; unclear D gene. The germline gives CDR1 SGDLS, CDR2 YYNGEE. Trimming stripped 0 bases from V and 8 bases from J, with 9 bases between. This CDR3 has 13 residues. CDR3 in amino acids: CASSVGPGDTIYF. CDR3 coding DNA: TGTGCCAGCAGCGTAGGCCCGGGAGACACCATATATTTT.

The V and J genes are TRBV27 and TRBJ2-7, with D perhaps matching TRBD2 (6 bases). The CDR3 consists of 14 residues. V shed 2 bases and J shed 6 bases, with 14 bases lying between them. Germline lookup yields CDR1 MNHEY and CDR2 SMNVEV (reference sequence). Here the CDR3 reads CASSLILGGLEQYF. The CDR3 DNA reads as TGTGCCAGCAGTTTAATATTGGGGGGACTCGAGCAGTACTTC.

The V gene is TRBV19, the J gene TRBJ1-5, with D possibly matching TRBD1 (6 bases). V lost 7 bases to trimming and J lost 0 bases, with 13 bases between them. The CDR3 spans 15 residues. Germline CDR1 LNHDA, CDR2 SQIVND (reference sequence). The CDR3 loop reads CASTRGASSNQPQHF. The CDR3 DNA reads as TGTGCCAGTACGCGGGGGGCGAGTAGCAATCAGCCCCAGCATTTT.

The CDR3 DNA reads as TGTGCCAGCAGCGTAGTCGCAGGGGCGGGCTATGGCTACACCTTC. It codes for CASSVVAGAGYGYTF. This sequence joins TRBV9 and TRBJ1-2; D might be TRBD1 (6 bases). V was shortened by 0 bases and J by 4 bases, with 13 bases between the two germline ends. The CDR3 totals 15 residues. The germline V gene encodes CDR1 SGDLS and CDR2 YYNGEE.

The chain employs TRBV4-1 and TRBJ2-3, with 8 bases aligning to TRBD2. The germline V gene has CDR1 MGHRA and CDR2 YSYEKL. The CDR3 covers 14 residues. J was trimmed by 2 bases and V by 8 bases; bases with no gene match: 6. In DNA, the CDR3 is TGCGCCAGCGCAAAGCGGGAGTTCACAGATACGCAGTATTTT. Protein: CASAKREFTDTQYF.

The V call is TRBV11-2, the J call TRBJ2-1; a weak D match, TRBD1 (6 bases). Between the trimmed V and J ends, which lost 4 bases and 9 bases, there was a span of 13 bases. This CDR3 region has 13 residues. Germline loops: CDR1 SGHAT, CDR2 FQNNGV. Here the CDR3 reads CASSYNRDGEQFF. The CDR3 DNA reads as TGTGCCAGCAGCTACAACAGGGATGGTGAGCAGTTCTTC.

This chain joins TRBV29-1 and TRBJ1-2; D is unresolved. Germline CDR1 is SQVTM and CDR2 is ANQGSEA. Trimming took off 1 base at V and 3 bases at J, with 18 bases between the two ends. The CDR3 runs 16 residues. The CDR3 loop is CSVEGVWANPYYGYTF. CDR3 sequence (DNA): TGCAGCGTTGAAGGTGTATGGGCAAACCCCTACTATGGCTACACCTTC.

This chain joins TRBV5-4 and TRBJ1-1; 10 positions agree with TRBD1. Germline V CDR1 and CDR2: SGHNT, YYREEE (reference sequence). This CDR3 has 13 amino acids. V lost 8 bases to trimming and J lost 5 bases; unmatched junction nucleotides: 6. The CDR3 DNA is TGTGCCAGTAACACGGACAGGGGGACTGAAGCTTTCTTT. Translation gives CASNTDRGTEAFF.

The chain joins TRBV5-1 to TRBJ2-3, with TRBD2 matching 12 bases. This CDR3 has 15 residues. The germline V gene encodes CDR1 SGHRS and CDR2 YFSETQ. V trimming: 4 bases; J trimming: 1 base; junction bases outside the gene matches: 1. The CDR3 spells CASSRLAGGTDTQYF. The CDR3 DNA reads as TGCGCCAGCAGCAGACTAGCGGGAGGCACAGATACGCAGTATTTT. Based on the CDR3 plus reference TRBV5-1 and TRBJ2-3, the full variable domain is KAGVTQTPRYLIKTRGQQVTLSCSPISGHRSVSWYQQTPGQGLQFLFEYFSETQRNKGNFPGRFSGRQFSNSRSEMNVSTLELGDSALYLCASSRLAGGTDTQYFGPGTRLTVL.

The chain recombines TRBV19 with TRBJ2-2; 11 bases fit TRBD1. V was clipped by 3 bases and J by 7 bases; unmatched bases: 4. This CDR3 comprises 15 residues. CDR1 is LNHDA, CDR2 SQIVND, per germline (reference sequence). The CDR3 nucleotides are TGTGCCAGTAGTATTCAGGGACAGGGGGTCGGGGAGCTGTTTTTT. This gives the protein CASSIQGQGVGELFF.

The CDR3 loop is CASSQDWQASSDYGYTF. The CDR3 coding sequence is TGTGCCAGCAGCCAAGATTGGCAGGCCTCGTCCGACTATGGCTACACCTTC. The chain joins TRBV4-2 to TRBJ1-2; D gene ambiguous. Germline-derived CDR1 and CDR2 are LGHNA and YNFKEQ. V lost 0 bases and J 3 bases, leaving 17 bases between the germline ends. The CDR3 has 17 residues.

This sequence joins TRBV14 and TRBJ1-1; D might be TRBD1 (5 bases). Looked up from germline, CDR1 is SGHDN and CDR2 is FVKESK. The CDR3 runs to 14 residues. V was clipped by 4 bases and J by 1 base, with 10 bases between them. For the CDR3, the DNA is TGTGCCAGCAGCCGCTTGGGGGGGAACACTGAAGCTTTCTTT. Protein sequence: CASSRLGGNTEAFF.